These T cell receptor beta chains were read from a single sample in a study of T cell responses to AZD1222 COVID-19 vaccine. Profiling relied on immunoSEQ multiplex PCR, and the TCRdb table lists in-frame clones only, not all of them. The data contain tens of thousands of clones, 80% to 90% of them singletons. Sequenced here: peripheral blood, sampled on day 0 of AZD1222 vaccination. These receptors originate from an adult in good health. CDR3s leave out the opening cysteine and the closing phenylalanine or tryptophan. A D gene is named only where the DNA matches it firmly.

j_gene | v_gene | d_gene | CDR3aa
TRBJ2-4 | TRBV7-9 | TRBD1 | ASSLALRDRNIQY
TRBJ2-5 | TRBV5-5 | - | ASSYWKETQY
TRBJ2-2 | TRBV2 | TRBD2 | ASSASGGNTGELF
TRBJ1-2 | TRBV6-5 | TRBD1 | ASSFSGTGTYGYT
TRBJ1-5 | TRBV7-6 | - | ASSTQYNQPQH
TRBJ2-3 | TRBV7-9 | - | ASFQDTDTQY
TRBJ1-2 | TRBV20-1 | - | TADSNYGYT
TRBJ1-1 | TRBV9 | TRBD1 | ASSRTGGNTEAF
TRBJ1-1 | TRBV4-2 | - | ASSQGTVNTEAF
TRBJ1-3 | TRBV6-5 | TRBD1 | ASRGTGTDTIY
TRBJ2-1 | TRBV2 | TRBD2 | ASTTSPGLASYNEQF